These T cell receptor beta chains were read from a single sample in a study of cytomegalovirus exposure and HLA in healthy donors. The table came from immunoSEQ multiplex PCR; TCRdb's copy has only in-frame clones and leaves some out. Counted here are approximately 240,000 clones, about 80% occurring once; the ten biggest clones make up over 0.5%. The sequenced sample consisted of PBMCs. The receptors here all came from a woman aged 40 to 49 in good health and CMV-seronegative. Each CDR3 is given with its conserved first and last residue. D genes are given only for firm matches. Clone size is stated in some rows and not others, as once, few, many or a class when expanded.

len: 15; j_gene: TRBJ1-1; d_gene: TRBD1; abundance: NA; v_gene: TRBV5-1; CDR3aa: CASRTTGGMNTEAFF; CDR3nt: TGCGCCAGCAGGACAACAGGGGGTATGAACACTGAAGCTTTCTTT
len: 13; j_gene: TRBJ1-4; d_gene: NA; abundance: few; v_gene: TRBV12-5; CDR3aa: CASGLGGYEKLFF; CDR3nt: TGTGCTAGTGGCTTGGGAGGATATGAAAAACTGTTTTTT
len: 16; j_gene: TRBJ2-5; d_gene: TRBD2; abundance: NA; v_gene: TRBV5-4; CDR3aa: CASSRQLAGAQETQYF; CDR3nt: TGTGCCAGCAGCCGCCAACTAGCGGGGGCCCAAGAGACCCAGTACTTC
len: 16; j_gene: TRBJ2-1; d_gene: TRBD2; abundance: NA; v_gene: TRBV7-8; CDR3aa: CASSLTPGLAGEEQFF; CDR3nt: TGTGCCAGCAGCTTAACCCCGGGACTAGCGGGGGAAGAGCAGTTCTTC
len: 12; j_gene: TRBJ1-1; d_gene: NA; abundance: NA; v_gene: TRBV5-6; CDR3aa: CASSLYETEAFF; CDR3nt: TGTGCCAGCAGCTTGTATGAGACTGAAGCTTTCTTT
len: 14; j_gene: TRBJ2-1; d_gene: TRBD2; abundance: NA; v_gene: TRBV11-3; CDR3aa: CASSLRLGGGEQFF; CDR3nt: TGTGCCAGCAGCTTACGGCTGGGGGGGGGTGAGCAGTTCTTC
len: 14; j_gene: TRBJ2-5; d_gene: NA; abundance: NA; v_gene: TRBV5-4; CDR3aa: CASSLAGEKETQYF; CDR3nt: TGTGCCAGCAGCTTAGCAGGGGAAAAAGAGACCCAGTACTTC
len: 13; j_gene: TRBJ2-7; d_gene: NA; abundance: NA; v_gene: TRBV28; CDR3aa: CASSLGAHYEQYF; CDR3nt: TGTGCCAGCAGTTTGGGGGCACACTACGAGCAGTACTTC
len: 14; j_gene: TRBJ1-3; d_gene: NA; abundance: NA; v_gene: TRBV5-1; CDR3aa: CASKDTSSGNTIYF; CDR3nt: TGCGCCAGCAAGGACACAAGCTCTGGAAACACCATATATTTT
len: 15; j_gene: TRBJ1-6; d_gene: NA; abundance: NA; v_gene: TRBV18; CDR3aa: CASSPQRPDNSPLHF; CDR3nt: TGTGCCAGCTCACCACAGCGCCCTGACAATTCACCCCTCCACTTT
len: 16; j_gene: TRBJ1-5; d_gene: NA; abundance: NA; v_gene: TRBV4-2; CDR3aa: CASSQDGGTGNQPQHF; CDR3nt: TGTGCCAGCAGCCAAGATGGGGGGACGGGCAATCAGCCCCAGCATTTT
len: 16; j_gene: TRBJ2-2; d_gene: TRBD1; abundance: NA; v_gene: TRBV7-2; CDR3aa: CASSLRTGGNTGELFF; CDR3nt: TGTGCCAGCAGCCTCAGGACAGGGGGCAACACCGGGGAGCTGTTTTTT
len: 16; j_gene: TRBJ2-5; d_gene: TRBD1; abundance: NA; v_gene: TRBV5-5; CDR3aa: CASSSGTGTGVETQYF; CDR3nt: TGTGCCAGCAGCTCAGGGACAGGGACGGGTGTGGAGACCCAGTACTTC
len: 14; j_gene: TRBJ2-7; d_gene: TRBD2; abundance: NA; v_gene: TRBV19; CDR3aa: CASSRTSGTYEQYF; CDR3nt: TGTGCCAGTAGTCGGACTAGCGGAACCTACGAGCAGTACTTC
len: 15; j_gene: TRBJ2-7; d_gene: TRBD2; abundance: NA; v_gene: TRBV5-4; CDR3aa: CASSLELAATYEQYF; CDR3nt: TGTGCCAGCAGCTTGGAGCTAGCGGCCACCTACGAGCAGTACTTC
len: 13; j_gene: TRBJ2-7; d_gene: TRBD1; abundance: NA; v_gene: TRBV28; CDR3aa: CATSGGAVYEQYF; CDR3nt: TGTGCCACCTCAGGGGGCGCGGTCTACGAGCAGTACTTC